The T cell receptor beta chain described here comes from a study of cytomegalovirus exposure and HLA in healthy donors. This clone has just a few counts. A multiplex PCR was run with 60 Vbeta primers and 13 Jbeta primers. Sequencing used immunoSEQ multiplex PCR; TCRdb keeps in-frame clones, though not all of them. The repertoire consists of about 78,000 clones, with 80% occurring once and the leading ten covering 32%. Germline assignment: CDR1 MGHRA and CDR2 YSYEKL. Trimming stripped 4 bases from V and 3 bases from J, with 18 bases between. The CDR3 is 17 amino acids. This chain links TRBV4-1 with TRBJ2-2, with D perhaps matching TRBD1 (6 bases). This clonotype originated in a man aged 45 to 65 in good health and CMV-seropositive. Source material: PBMCs. The chain's CDR3 is CASSPTRGGRDTGELFF. As DNA, the CDR3 is TGCGCCAGCAGCCCCACCAGGGGCGGAAGGGACACCGGGGAGCTGTTTTTT.